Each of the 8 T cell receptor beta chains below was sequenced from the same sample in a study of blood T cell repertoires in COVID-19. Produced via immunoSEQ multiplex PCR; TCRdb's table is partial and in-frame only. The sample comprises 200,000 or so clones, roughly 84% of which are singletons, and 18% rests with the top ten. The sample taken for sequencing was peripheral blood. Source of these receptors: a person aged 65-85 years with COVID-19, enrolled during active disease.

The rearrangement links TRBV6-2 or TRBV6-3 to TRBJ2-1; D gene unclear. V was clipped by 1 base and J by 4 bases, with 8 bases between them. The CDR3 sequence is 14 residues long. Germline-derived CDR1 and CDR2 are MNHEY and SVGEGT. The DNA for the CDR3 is TGTGCCAGCAGTTACTTACAGCAGTACAATGAGCAGTTCTTC. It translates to CASSYLQQYNEQFF.

The DNA for the CDR3 is TGTGCCAGCAGCTTAGGGGGGAGGGGAACCGGGGAGCTGTTTTTT. It encodes CASSLGGRGTGELFF. The chain recombines TRBV11-2 with TRBJ2-2, with 7 bases fitting TRBD2. Losses at the gene ends were 1 base for V and 5 bases for J; bases not matched to a gene: 4. CDR3 length: 15 residues. Germline CDR1 SGHAT, CDR2 FQNNGV.

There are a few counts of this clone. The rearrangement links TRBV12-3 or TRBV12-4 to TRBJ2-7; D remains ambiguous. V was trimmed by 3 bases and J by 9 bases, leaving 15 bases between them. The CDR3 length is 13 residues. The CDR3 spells CASSFGSYGVQYF. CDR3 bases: TGTGCCAGCAGTTTTGGCAGTTATGGTGTGCAGTACTTC.

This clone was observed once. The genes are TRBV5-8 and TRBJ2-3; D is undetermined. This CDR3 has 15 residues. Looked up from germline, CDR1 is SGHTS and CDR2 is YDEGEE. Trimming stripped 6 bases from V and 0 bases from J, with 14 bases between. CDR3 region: CASTPIRSSTDTQYF. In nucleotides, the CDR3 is TGTGCCAGCACCCCGATTAGATCTAGCACAGATACGCAGTATTTT.

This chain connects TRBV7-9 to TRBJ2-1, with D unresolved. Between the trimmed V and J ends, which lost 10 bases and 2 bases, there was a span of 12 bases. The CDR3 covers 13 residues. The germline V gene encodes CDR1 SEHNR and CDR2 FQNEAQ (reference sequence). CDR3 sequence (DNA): TGTGCCACCCTCGGAGCTGCCTACAATGAGCAGTTCTTC. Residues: CATLGAAYNEQFF.

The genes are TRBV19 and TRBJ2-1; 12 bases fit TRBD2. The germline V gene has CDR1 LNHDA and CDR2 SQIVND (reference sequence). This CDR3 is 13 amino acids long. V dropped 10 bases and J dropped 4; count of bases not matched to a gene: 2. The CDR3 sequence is CATTSGRYNEQFF. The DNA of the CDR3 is TGTGCCACCACTAGCGGGAGGTACAATGAGCAGTTCTTC.

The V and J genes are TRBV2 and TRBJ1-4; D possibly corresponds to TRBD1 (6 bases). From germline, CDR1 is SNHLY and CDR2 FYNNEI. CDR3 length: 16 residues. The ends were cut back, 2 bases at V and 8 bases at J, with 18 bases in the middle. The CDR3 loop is CASSERRTGTREKLFF. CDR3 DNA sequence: TGTGCCAGCAGTGAACGCCGCACAGGGACGCGGGAAAAACTGTTTTTT.

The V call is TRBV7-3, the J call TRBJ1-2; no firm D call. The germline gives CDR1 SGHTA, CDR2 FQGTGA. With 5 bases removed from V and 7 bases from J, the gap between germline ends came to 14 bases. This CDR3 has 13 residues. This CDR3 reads CASSPGVGGGYTF. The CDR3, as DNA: TGTGCCAGCAGCCCTGGGGTGGGAGGTGGCTACACCTTC.